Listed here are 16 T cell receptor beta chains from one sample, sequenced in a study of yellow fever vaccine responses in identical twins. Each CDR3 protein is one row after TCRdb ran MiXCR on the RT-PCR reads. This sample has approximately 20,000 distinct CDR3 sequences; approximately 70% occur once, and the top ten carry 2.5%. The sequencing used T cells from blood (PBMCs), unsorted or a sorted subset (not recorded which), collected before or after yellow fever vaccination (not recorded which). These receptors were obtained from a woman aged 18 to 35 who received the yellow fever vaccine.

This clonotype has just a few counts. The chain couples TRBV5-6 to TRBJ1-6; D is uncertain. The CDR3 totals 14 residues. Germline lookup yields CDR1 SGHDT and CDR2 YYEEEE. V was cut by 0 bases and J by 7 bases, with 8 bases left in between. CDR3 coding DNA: TGTGCCAGCAGCTTGGGCAGGACGAATTCACCCCTCCACTTT. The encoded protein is CASSLGRTNSPLHF. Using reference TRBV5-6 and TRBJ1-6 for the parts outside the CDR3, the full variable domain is DAGVTQSPTHLIKTRGQQVTLRCSPKSGHDTVSWYQQALGQGPQFIFQYYEEEERQRGNFPDRFSGHQFPNYSSELNVNALLLGDSALYLCASSLGRTNSPLHFGNGTRLTVT.

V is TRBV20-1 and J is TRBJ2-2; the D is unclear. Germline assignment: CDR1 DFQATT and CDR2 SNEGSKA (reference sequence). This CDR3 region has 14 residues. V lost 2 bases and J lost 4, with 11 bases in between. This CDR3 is CSARNLWGTGELFF. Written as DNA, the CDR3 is TGCAGTGCTAGAAATTTGTGGGGCACCGGGGAGCTGTTTTTT.

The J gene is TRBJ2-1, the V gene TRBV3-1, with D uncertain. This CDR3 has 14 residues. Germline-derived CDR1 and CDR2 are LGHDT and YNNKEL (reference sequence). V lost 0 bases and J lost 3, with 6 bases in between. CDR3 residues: CASSQDDDYNEQFF. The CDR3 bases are TGTGCCAGCAGCCAAGATGACGACTACAATGAGCAGTTCTTC.

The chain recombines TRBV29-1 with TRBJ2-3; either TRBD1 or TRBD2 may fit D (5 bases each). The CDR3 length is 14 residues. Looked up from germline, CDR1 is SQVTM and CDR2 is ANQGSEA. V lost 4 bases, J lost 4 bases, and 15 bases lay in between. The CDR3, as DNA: TGCAGCGTTGTTTTGGACGGGACGTCAGATACGCAGTATTTT. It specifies CSVVLDGTSDTQYF.

The CDR3 region is CSVEVGVGSQFF. The DNA of the CDR3 is TGCAGCGTTGAAGTAGGAGTGGGGTCCCAGTTCTTC. The chain combines TRBV29-1 with TRBJ2-1, with D hard to call. The CDR3 loop spans 12 amino acids. Trimming stripped 1 base from V and 13 bases from J, with 14 bases between. Germline CDR1 is SQVTM and CDR2 is ANQGSEA.

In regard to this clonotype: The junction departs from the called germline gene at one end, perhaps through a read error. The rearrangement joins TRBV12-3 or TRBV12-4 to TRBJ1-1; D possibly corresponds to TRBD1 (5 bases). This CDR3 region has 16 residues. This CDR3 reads CASSFHLIGTNSEAFF. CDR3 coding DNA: TGTGCCAGCAGTTTTCATCTTATCGGGACGAACAGTGAAGCTTTCTTT.

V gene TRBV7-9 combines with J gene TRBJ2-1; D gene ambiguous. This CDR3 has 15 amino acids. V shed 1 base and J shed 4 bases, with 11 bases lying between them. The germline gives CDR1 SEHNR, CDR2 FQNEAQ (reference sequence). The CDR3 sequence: CASSLGWDRYNEQFF. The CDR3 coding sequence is TGTGCCAGCAGCTTAGGGTGGGATCGGTACAATGAGCAGTTCTTC.

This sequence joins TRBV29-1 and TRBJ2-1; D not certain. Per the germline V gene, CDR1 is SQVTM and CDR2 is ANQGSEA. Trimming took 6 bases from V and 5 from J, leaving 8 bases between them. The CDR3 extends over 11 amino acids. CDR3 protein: CSVLRDNEQFF. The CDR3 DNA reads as TGCAGCGTCCTCCGGGACAATGAGCAGTTCTTC.

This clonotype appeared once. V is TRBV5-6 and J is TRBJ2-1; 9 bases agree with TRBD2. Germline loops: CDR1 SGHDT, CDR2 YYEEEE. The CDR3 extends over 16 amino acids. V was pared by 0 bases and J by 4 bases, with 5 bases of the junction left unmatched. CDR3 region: CASSLGAGGHYNEQFF. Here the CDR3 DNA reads TGTGCCAGCAGCTTGGGGGCGGGAGGGCATTACAATGAGCAGTTCTTC.

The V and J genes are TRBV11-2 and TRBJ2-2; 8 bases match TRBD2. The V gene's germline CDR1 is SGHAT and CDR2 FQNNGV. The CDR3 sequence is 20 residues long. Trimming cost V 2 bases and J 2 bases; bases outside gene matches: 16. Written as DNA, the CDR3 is TGTGCCAGCAGCTTATGGGTTAGCGGGGATAAACGGACAAACACCGGGGAGCTGTTTTTT. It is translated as CASSLWVSGDKRTNTGELFF.

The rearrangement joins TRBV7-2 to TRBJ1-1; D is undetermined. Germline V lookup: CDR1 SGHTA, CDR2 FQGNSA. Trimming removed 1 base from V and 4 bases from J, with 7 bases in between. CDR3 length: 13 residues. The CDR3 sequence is CASSLVLGTEAFF. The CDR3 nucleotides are TGTGCCAGCAGCTTAGTGCTTGGCACTGAAGCTTTCTTT.

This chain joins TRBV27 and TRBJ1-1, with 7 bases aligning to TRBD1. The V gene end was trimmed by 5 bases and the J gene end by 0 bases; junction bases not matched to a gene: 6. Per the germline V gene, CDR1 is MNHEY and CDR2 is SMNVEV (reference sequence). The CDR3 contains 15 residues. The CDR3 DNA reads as TGTGCCAGCAGTACACGGACAGGAGTGAACACTGAAGCTTTCTTT. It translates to CASSTRTGVNTEAFF.

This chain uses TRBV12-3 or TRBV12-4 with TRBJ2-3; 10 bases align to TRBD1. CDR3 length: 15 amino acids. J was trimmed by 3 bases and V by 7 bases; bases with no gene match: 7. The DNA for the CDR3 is TGTGCCAGCAAACCGGGGACAGGGGATACAGATACGCAGTATTTT. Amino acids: CASKPGTGDTDTQYF.

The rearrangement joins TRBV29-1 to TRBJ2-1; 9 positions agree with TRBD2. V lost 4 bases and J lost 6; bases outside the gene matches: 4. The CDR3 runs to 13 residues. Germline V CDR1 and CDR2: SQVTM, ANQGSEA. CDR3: CSVAAGGSNEQFF. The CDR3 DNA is TGCAGCGTTGCGGCGGGAGGGTCCAATGAGCAGTTCTTC.

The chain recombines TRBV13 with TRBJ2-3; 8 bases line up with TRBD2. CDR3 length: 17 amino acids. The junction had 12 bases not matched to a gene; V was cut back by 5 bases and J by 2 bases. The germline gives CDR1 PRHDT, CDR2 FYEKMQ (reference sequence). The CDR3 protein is CASSESSPGLVTDTQYF. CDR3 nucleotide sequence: TGTGCCAGCAGCGAGTCTTCTCCGGGACTAGTCACAGATACGCAGTATTTT.

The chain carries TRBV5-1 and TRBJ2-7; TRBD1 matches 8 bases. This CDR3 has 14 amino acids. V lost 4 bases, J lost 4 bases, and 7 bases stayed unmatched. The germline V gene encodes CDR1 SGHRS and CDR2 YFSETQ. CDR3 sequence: CASSKDRGGYEQYF. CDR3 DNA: TGCGCCAGCAGCAAAGACAGGGGAGGATACGAGCAGTACTTC.